Shown below are 26 T cell receptor beta chains from a single sample sequenced in a study of blood T cells in healthy people across ages. Alongside a J-beta primer mix, a sample-barcoded 5' primer served in a second PCR lasting about 7 to 11 cycles. TCRdb reanalysed the 5' RACE reads using MiXCR and keeps one entry per CDR3 protein. The profile shows approximately 770,000 distinct CDR3 sequences, about three fifths of them singletons. Sequencing input: blood. The receptors come from a man aged 25-45 years in good health.

V gene TRBV20-1 combines with J gene TRBJ2-7; TRBD2 is a possible D gene (6 bases). The end of the DNA aligns better with TRBJ2-5, so the J call may be wrong. This CDR3 has 13 residues. Germline-derived CDR1 and CDR2 are DFQATT and SNEGSKA (reference sequence). The CDR3 is CSAEGGNQETQYF. Written as DNA, the CDR3 is TGCAGTGCCGAGGGAGGTAATCAAGAGACCCAGTACTTC.

The V gene is TRBV7-2, the J gene TRBJ2-7, with D perhaps TRBD2 (6 bases). The CDR3 contains 15 residues. Trimming took 3 bases from V and 4 from J, leaving 16 bases between them. Germline CDR1 reads SGHTA; CDR2 reads FQGNSA. This CDR3 reads CASSFVGGEYYEQYF. CDR3 in DNA: TGTGCCAGCAGCTTTGTGGGGGGAGAATATTACGAGCAGTACTTC.

Worth noting for this clonotype: One base away lies a much larger clone, so this may be a sequencing read error. The rearrangement joins TRBV25-1 to TRBJ2-7, with a possible D match to TRBD1 (5 bases). This CDR3 is built from 12 residues. The germline V gene encodes CDR1 MGHDK and CDR2 SYGVNS. With 1 base removed from V and 7 bases from J, the gap between germline ends came to 8 bases. CDR3 loop: CASSESGWEQYF. The CDR3 DNA sequence: TGTGCCAGCAGTGAATCAGGGTGGGAGCAGTACTTC.

To note about this clonotype: A much larger clone lies a single base off, so this may be a read error. The rearrangement uses TRBV20-1 and TRBJ2-1; D not resolved. CDR3 length equals 14 residues. The germline V gene encodes CDR1 DFQATT and CDR2 SNEGSKA (reference sequence). The CDR3 region has the DNA TGCAGTGCTAGTGCGCCGAGCTCCTACAATGGGCAGTTCTTC. Its translation is CSASAPSSYNGQFF.

The chain links TRBV7-2 to TRBJ2-2; possibly TRBD1 or TRBD2 for D (5 bases each). The CDR3 is made up of 14 amino acids. V dropped 4 bases and J dropped 6 bases, with 12 bases sitting between them. Per germline, CDR1 SGHTA and CDR2 FQGNSA. The CDR3 DNA follows: TGTGCCAGCAGCTCTCTGGGGGACCCCGGGGAGCTGTTTTTT. This encodes CASSSLGDPGELFF. The whole variable domain, filled in from reference TRBV7-2 and TRBJ2-2, reads GAGVSQSPSNKVTEKGKDVELRCDPISGHTALYWYRQSLGQGLEFLIYFQGNSAPDKSGLPSDRFSAERTGGSVSTLTIQRTQQEDSAVYLCASSSLGDPGELFFGEGSRLTVL.

The chain combines TRBV19 with TRBJ2-5, with TRBD2 identical over 13 bases. V dropped 3 bases and J dropped 5; count of bases not matched to a gene: 12. From germline, CDR1 is LNHDA and CDR2 SQIVND (reference sequence). This CDR3 spans 18 amino acids. The chain's CDR3 is CASSIDRTSGSIVETQYF. CDR3 DNA sequence: TGTGCCAGTAGTATTGATCGGACTAGCGGGAGTATCGTGGAGACCCAGTACTTC.

This clonotype was picked up one time. The chain has TRBV5-8 and TRBJ2-7; either TRBD1 or TRBD2 may supply D (5 bases each). The germline V gene encodes CDR1 SGHTS and CDR2 YDEGEE. The CDR3 contains 18 residues. V lost 3 bases, J lost 7 bases, and 29 bases lay in between. CDR3 residues: CASSSNRAPRDRPREQYF. Here the CDR3 DNA reads TGTGCCAGCAGCTCAAACCGAGCACCCAGGGACCGTCCTCGTGAGCAGTACTTC.

A remark on this clonotype: A much larger clone lies a single base off, so this may be a read error. The gene calls are TRBV10-3 and TRBJ1-2; D is uncertain. The CDR3 has 15 residues. The germline V gene encodes CDR1 ENHRY and CDR2 SYGVKD. Trimming removed 2 bases from V and 4 bases from J, with 14 bases in between. The chain's CDR3 is CAISERAGRGYGYTF. The CDR3 DNA follows: TGTGCCATCAGTGAGCGGGCGGGGAGAGGCTATGGCTACACCTTC.

This clonotype was picked up a small number of times. The chain is built from TRBV29-1 and TRBJ2-1, with TRBD2 matching over 10 bases. CDR1 is SQVTM and CDR2 is ANQGSEA in the germline V gene. The CDR3 is made up of 15 amino acids. The junction had 8 bases not matched to a gene; V was cut back by 7 bases and J by 2 bases. The CDR3 coding sequence is TGCAGCGCCGGCGCTAGCGGGAGCCCCTACAATGAGCAGTTCTTC. As protein: CSAGASGSPYNEQFF.

The sample holds a few counts of this clonotype. This chain connects TRBV29-1 to TRBJ2-7; D remains unclear. The V and J ends lost 5 bases and 6 bases respectively, with 11 bases between them. Germline lookup yields CDR1 SQVTM and CDR2 ANQGSEA. The CDR3 contains 11 residues. The CDR3 spells CSVLEVAEQYF. Here the CDR3 DNA reads TGCAGCGTTCTAGAGGTCGCCGAGCAGTACTTC.

This chain joins TRBV20-1 and TRBJ2-3; no firm D call. The CDR3 covers 11 residues. Germline CDR1 and CDR2: DFQATT and SNEGSKA (reference sequence). DNA of the CDR3: TGCAGCGCGGACGTCAGAGATACGCAGTATTTT. Its protein is CSADVRDTQYF.

The V gene is TRBV7-3, the J gene TRBJ2-7, with 10 positions matching TRBD1. The J segment lost 3 bases and the V segment lost 4 bases, leaving 9 bases of the junction unmatched. There are 16 residues in the CDR3. Germline assignment: CDR1 SGHTA and CDR2 FQGTGA. The chain's CDR3 is CASSSTRTGGSYEQYF. The CDR3 region has the DNA TGTGCCAGCAGCTCAACCCGGACAGGGGGGAGCTACGAGCAGTACTTC. Using reference TRBV7-3 and TRBJ2-7 for the parts outside the CDR3, the full variable domain is GAGVSQTPSNKVTEKGKYVELRCDPISGHTALYWYRQSLGQGPEFLIYFQGTGAADDSGLPNDRFFAVRPEGSVSTLKIQRTERGDSAVYLCASSSTRTGGSYEQYFGPGTRLTVT.

This clonotype was found a few times. The chain is built from TRBV5-1 and TRBJ2-7, with D perhaps TRBD1 or TRBD2 (6 bases each). Trimming stripped 3 bases from V and 0 bases from J, with 7 bases between. The CDR3 runs to 13 residues. Germline CDR1 reads SGHRS; CDR2 reads YFSETQ. Written as DNA, the CDR3 is TGCGCCAGCAGCTGGGGGGCCTCCTACGAGCAGTACTTC. This gives the protein CASSWGASYEQYF. Using reference TRBV5-1 and TRBJ2-7 for the parts outside the CDR3, the full variable domain is KAGVTQTPRYLIKTRGQQVTLSCSPISGHRSVSWYQQTPGQGLQFLFEYFSETQRNKGNFPGRFSGRQFSNSRSEMNVSTLELGDSALYLCASSWGASYEQYFGPGTRLTVT.

The chain couples TRBV4-2 to TRBJ2-7; TRBD2 matches 7 bases. CDR1 and CDR2 (germline): LGHNA, YNFKEQ. The CDR3 has 16 amino acids. After removal of 0 bases from V and 0 bases from J, the junction contained 5 bases not matched to a gene. The CDR3 loop is CASSQESGVSSYEQYF. CDR3 DNA: TGTGCCAGCAGCCAAGAGAGCGGGGTCAGCTCCTACGAGCAGTACTTC.

This clonotype was counted a few times. The chain is built from TRBV6-2 or TRBV6-3 and TRBJ2-7; D ambiguous. The DNA end is more similar to TRBJ2-5, so the J call may be wrong. The CDR3 sequence is 14 residues long. CDR1 is MNHEY and CDR2 is SVGEGT in the germline V gene. In DNA, the CDR3 is TGTGCCAGCAGTTACTCAAGGACCGGTGGGACCCAGTACTTC. This sequence encodes CASSYSRTGGTQYF.

The chain recombines TRBV10-3 with TRBJ1-1, with D unclear. The CDR3 is made up of 10 amino acids. CDR1 ENHRY and CDR2 SYGVKD come from the germline V gene. V lost 3 bases and J lost 8, with 4 bases in between. The CDR3: CAISDEEAFF. The CDR3 DNA is TGTGCCATCAGTGACGAGGAAGCTTTCTTT.

In this sample, this clonotype turned up a few times. The chain carries TRBV6-5 and TRBJ2-7; 12 bases align to TRBD1. This CDR3 region has 16 residues. The junction had 10 bases not matched to a gene; V was cut back by 6 bases and J by 4 bases. Germline lookup yields CDR1 MNHEY and CDR2 SVGAGI. The CDR3 here is CASRPTGTGGRYEQYF. The CDR3 DNA reads as TGTGCCAGCAGACCAACCGGGACAGGGGGCAGATACGAGCAGTACTTC.

This clonotype showed up just a few times. The V and J genes are TRBV7-2 and TRBJ2-7, with D tentatively TRBD1 or TRBD2 (6 bases each). This CDR3 spans 14 amino acids. V lost 3 bases and J 4 bases, leaving 13 bases between the germline ends. Germline V lookup: CDR1 SGHTA, CDR2 FQGNSA. This CDR3 is CASSFRGQGYEQYF. The CDR3 DNA reads TGTGCCAGCAGCTTTCGGGGGCAGGGGTACGAGCAGTACTTC.

Only a few counts were recorded for this clonotype. The rearrangement uses TRBV20-1 and TRBJ2-7; 9 bases agree with TRBD2. Germline CDR1 reads DFQATT; CDR2 reads SNEGSKA (reference sequence). Trimming removed 4 bases from V and 2 bases from J; junction bases left unmatched: 3. The CDR3 extends over 13 amino acids. For the CDR3, the DNA is TGCAGTGCTATGGCTAGCGGGACCTACGAGCAGTACTTC. Translation gives CSAMASGTYEQYF.

V gene TRBV3-1 combines with J gene TRBJ2-1; D is perhaps TRBD2 (5 bases). The length of the CDR3 is 12 residues. Germline CDR1 LGHDT, CDR2 YNNKEL (reference sequence). Trimming pared 4 bases from V and 13 bases from J, leaving 14 bases between. The CDR3 here is CASSPVAGDQFF. CDR3 sequence (DNA): TGTGCCAGCAGCCCTGTCGCGGGCGACCAGTTCTTC.

The V and J genes are TRBV12-3 or TRBV12-4 and TRBJ2-3; possible D gene TRBD2, 5 bases. V was trimmed by 2 bases and J by 6 bases, leaving 18 bases between them. The CDR3 contains 16 residues. CDR3 loop: CASSLNAADLGDTQYF. The CDR3 nucleotides are TGTGCCAGCAGTTTAAACGCAGCGGACCTCGGGGATACGCAGTATTTT.

This clonotype was seen only a few times. The genes are TRBV20-1 and TRBJ2-1; D may match TRBD1 or TRBD2 (5 bases each). V lost 3 bases and J lost 8, with 17 bases in between. Germline CDR1 is DFQATT and CDR2 is SNEGSKA (reference sequence). The CDR3 runs 14 residues. The CDR3 loop reads CSASPGTLRDEQFF. In DNA form, the CDR3 reads TGCAGTGCTAGCCCCGGGACCCTCCGCGATGAGCAGTTCTTC.

This clonotype was found a few times. The chain employs TRBV2 and TRBJ2-3; tentatively, D is TRBD1 (5 bases). Germline CDR1 reads SNHLY; CDR2 reads FYNNEI. The CDR3 length is 15 residues. The germline V and J ends were trimmed by 8 bases and 3 bases, with 18 bases remaining between them. As DNA, the CDR3 is TGTGCCAGCCTTGGAGCAGGGAAGGTTACAGATACGCAGTATTTT. It codes for CASLGAGKVTDTQYF.

With respect to this clonotype: An end of the junction does not agree with germline; a read error may underlie this. The chain is built from TRBV14 and TRBJ2-2; the match to TRBD1 covers 9 bases. The V gene's germline CDR1 is SGHDN and CDR2 FVKESK. The CDR3 covers 13 residues. The CDR3 here is CASRTGGIGGLFF. In nucleotides, the CDR3 is TGTGCCAGCCGAACAGGGGGCATCGGGGGGCTGTTTTTT.

The chain couples TRBV29-1 to TRBJ2-7; tentative D call: TRBD1 (6 bases). The germline gives CDR1 SQVTM, CDR2 ANQGSEA. Trimming left V 4 bases short and J 1 base short, with 11 bases between. The CDR3 is made up of 13 amino acids. The CDR3 spells CSVGAGASYEQYF. The CDR3 DNA reads TGCAGCGTTGGGGCAGGGGCATCCTACGAGCAGTACTTC.

The chain carries TRBV20-1 and TRBJ1-2; D call uncertain. This CDR3 is built from 12 residues. The V and J ends lost 3 bases and 1 base respectively, with 6 bases between them. CDR1 is DFQATT, CDR2 SNEGSKA, per germline (reference sequence). The CDR3 bases are TGCAGTGCTAGGGCGCTTAACTATGGCTACACCTTC. Amino acids: CSARALNYGYTF.